This entry is about one T cell receptor (beta chain). Libraries were prepared by immunoSEQ multiplex PCR; TCRdb keeps only in-frame clonotypes and omits some of them. In the table there are around 60,000 clones, roughly 87% of which are singletons. CDR1 and CDR2 (germline): MNHEY, SVGAGI. The CDR3 contains 15 residues. The V and J ends lost 6 bases and 6 bases, in that order; junction bases with no gene match: 9. The data belong to a study of T cell changes during pregnancy in multiple sclerosis. This specimen was peripheral blood, taken in the first trimester of pregnancy. This chain connects TRBV6-5 to TRBJ1-5; 9 bases are shared with TRBD1. The sequence was collected from a female donor with multiple sclerosis, enrolled in a pregnancy study. The CDR3 loop is CASSKTQGQGQPQHF. CDR3 in DNA: TGTGCCAGCAGCAAGACCCAGGGACAGGGTCAGCCCCAGCATTTT.